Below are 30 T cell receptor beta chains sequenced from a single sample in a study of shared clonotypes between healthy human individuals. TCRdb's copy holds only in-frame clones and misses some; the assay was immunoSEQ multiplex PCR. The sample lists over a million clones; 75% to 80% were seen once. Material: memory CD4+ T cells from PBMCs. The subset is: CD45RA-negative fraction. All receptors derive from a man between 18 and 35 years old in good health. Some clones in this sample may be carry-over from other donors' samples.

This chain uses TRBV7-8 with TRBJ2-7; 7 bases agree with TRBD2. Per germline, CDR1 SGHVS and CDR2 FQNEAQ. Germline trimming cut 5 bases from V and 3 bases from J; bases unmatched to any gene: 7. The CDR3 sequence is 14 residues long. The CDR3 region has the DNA TGTGCCAGCAGCCGGGGGAGGGACTTCTACGAGCAGTACTTC. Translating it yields CASSRGRDFYEQYF.

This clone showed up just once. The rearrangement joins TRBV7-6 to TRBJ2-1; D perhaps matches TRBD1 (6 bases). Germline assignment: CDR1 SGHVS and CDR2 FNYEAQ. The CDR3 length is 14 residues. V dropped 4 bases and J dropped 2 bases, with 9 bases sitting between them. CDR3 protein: CASSSGHPYNEQFF. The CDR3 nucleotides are TGTGCCAGCAGCTCGGGACATCCCTACAATGAGCAGTTCTTC.

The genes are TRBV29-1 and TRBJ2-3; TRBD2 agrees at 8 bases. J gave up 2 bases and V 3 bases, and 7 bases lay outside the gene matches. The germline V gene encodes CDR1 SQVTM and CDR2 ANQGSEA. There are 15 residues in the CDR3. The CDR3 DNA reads TGCAGCGTTGAGTCCAGCGGGGGTACCACAGATACGCAGTATTTT. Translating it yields CSVESSGGTTDTQYF.

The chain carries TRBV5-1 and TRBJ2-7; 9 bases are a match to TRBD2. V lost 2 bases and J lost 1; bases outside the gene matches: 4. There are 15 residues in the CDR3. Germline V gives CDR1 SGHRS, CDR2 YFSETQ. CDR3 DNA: TGCGCCAGCAGCTTATTGACTAGCGGATCCTACGAGCAGTACTTC. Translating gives CASSLLTSGSYEQYF. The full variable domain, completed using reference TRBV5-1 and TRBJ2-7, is KAGVTQTPRYLIKTRGQQVTLSCSPISGHRSVSWYQQTPGQGLQFLFEYFSETQRNKGNFPGRFSGRQFSNSRSEMNVSTLELGDSALYLCASSLLTSGSYEQYFGPGTRLTVT.

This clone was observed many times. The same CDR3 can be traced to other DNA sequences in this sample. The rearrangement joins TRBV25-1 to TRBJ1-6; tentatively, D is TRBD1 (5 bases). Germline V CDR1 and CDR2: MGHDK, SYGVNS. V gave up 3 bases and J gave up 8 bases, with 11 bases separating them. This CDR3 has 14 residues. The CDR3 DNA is TGTGCCAGCAGTGATGGGGCTGAGGATTCACCCCTCCACTTT. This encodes CASSDGAEDSPLHF.

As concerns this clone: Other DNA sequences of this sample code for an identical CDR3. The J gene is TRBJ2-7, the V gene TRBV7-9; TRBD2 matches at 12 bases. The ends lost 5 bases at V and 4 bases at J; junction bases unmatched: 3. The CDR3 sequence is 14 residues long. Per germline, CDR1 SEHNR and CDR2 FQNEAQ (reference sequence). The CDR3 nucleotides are TGTGCCAGCAGCCCACTAGCGGGAGGTTACGAGCAGTACTTC. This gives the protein CASSPLAGGYEQYF.

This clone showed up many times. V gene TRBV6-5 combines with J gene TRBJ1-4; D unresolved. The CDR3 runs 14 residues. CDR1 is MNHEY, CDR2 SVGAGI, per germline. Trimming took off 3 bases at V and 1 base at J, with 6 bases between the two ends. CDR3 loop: CASSYSVTNEKLFF. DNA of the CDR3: TGTGCCAGCAGTTATTCCGTAACTAATGAAAAACTGTTTTTT.

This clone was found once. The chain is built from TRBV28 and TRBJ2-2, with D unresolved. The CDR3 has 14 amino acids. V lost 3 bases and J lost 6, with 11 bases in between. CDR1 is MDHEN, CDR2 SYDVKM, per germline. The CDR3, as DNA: TGTGCCAGCAGTTTTTCCCCGAAACCCGGGGAGCTGTTTTTT. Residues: CASSFSPKPGELFF.

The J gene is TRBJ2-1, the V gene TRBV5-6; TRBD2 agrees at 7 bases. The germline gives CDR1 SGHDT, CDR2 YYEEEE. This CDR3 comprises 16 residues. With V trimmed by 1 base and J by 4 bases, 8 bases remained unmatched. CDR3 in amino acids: CASSLFSGVLYNEQFF. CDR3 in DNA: TGTGCCAGCAGCTTGTTCAGCGGGGTTTTATACAATGAGCAGTTCTTC. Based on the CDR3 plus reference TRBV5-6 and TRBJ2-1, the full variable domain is DAGVTQSPTHLIKTRGQQVTLRCSPKSGHDTVSWYQQALGQGPQFIFQYYEEEERQRGNFPDRFSGHQFPNYSSELNVNALLLGDSALYLCASSLFSGVLYNEQFFGPGTRLTVL.

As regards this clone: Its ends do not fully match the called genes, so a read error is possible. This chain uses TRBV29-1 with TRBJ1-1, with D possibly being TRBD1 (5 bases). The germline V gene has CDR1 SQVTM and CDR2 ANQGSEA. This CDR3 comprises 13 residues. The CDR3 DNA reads TGCAACGTTGCCGGGACCGTGAACACTGAAGCTTTCTTT. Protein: CNVAGTVNTEAFF.

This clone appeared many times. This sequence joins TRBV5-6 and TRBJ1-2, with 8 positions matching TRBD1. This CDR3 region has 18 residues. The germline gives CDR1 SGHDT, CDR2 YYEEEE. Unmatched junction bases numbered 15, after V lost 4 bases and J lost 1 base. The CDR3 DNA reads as TGTGCCAGCAGCCCGGCGGGGCAGGGGGCCCGGGGTAACTATGGCTACACCTTC. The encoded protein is CASSPAGQGARGNYGYTF.

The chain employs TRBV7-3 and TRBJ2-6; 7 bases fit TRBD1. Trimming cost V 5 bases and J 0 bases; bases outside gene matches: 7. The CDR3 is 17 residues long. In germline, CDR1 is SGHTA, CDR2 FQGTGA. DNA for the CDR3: TGTGCCAGCAGCCGACAGGGCCAAATCTCTGGGGCCAACGTCCTGACTTTC. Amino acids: CASSRQGQISGANVLTF.

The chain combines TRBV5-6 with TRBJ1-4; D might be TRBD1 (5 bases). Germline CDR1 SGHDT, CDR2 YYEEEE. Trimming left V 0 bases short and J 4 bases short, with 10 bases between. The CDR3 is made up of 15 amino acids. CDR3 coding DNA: TGTGCCAGCAGCTTGGGACACAGGCTTAATGAAAAACTGTTTTTT. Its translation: CASSLGHRLNEKLFF.

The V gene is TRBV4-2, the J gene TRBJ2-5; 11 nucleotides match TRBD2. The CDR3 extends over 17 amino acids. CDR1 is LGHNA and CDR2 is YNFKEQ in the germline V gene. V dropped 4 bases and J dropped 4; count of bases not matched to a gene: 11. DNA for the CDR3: TGTGCCAGCAGCCGACAAGATAGCGGGAGGGCCGGAGAGACCCAGTACTTC. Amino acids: CASSRQDSGRAGETQYF.

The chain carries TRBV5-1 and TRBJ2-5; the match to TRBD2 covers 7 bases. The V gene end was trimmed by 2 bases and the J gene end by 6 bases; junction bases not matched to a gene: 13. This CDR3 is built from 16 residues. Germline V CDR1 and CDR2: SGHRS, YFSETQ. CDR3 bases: TGCGCCAGCAGCTTAACGGGAGGTTTGGGGTTACAGACCCAGTACTTC. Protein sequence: CASSLTGGLGLQTQYF.

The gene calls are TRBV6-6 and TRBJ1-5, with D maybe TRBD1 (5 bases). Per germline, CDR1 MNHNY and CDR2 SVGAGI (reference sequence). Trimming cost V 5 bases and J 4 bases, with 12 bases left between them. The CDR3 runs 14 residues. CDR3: CASSPRGGNQPQHF. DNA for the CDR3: TGTGCCAGCAGTCCCCGCGGGGGAAATCAGCCCCAGCATTTT.

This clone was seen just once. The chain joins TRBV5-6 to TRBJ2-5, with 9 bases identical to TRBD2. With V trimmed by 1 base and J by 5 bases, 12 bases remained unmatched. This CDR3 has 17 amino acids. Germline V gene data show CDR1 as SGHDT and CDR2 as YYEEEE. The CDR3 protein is CASSLLRSGSRRETQYF. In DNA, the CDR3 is TGTGCCAGCAGCTTGTTACGTAGCGGGAGTCGTCGGGAGACCCAGTACTTC.

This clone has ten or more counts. CDR3 protein: CASSLGAGGPAGELFF. CDR3 DNA sequence: TGTGCCAGCAGCTTGGGGGCGGGAGGGCCCGCCGGGGAGCTGTTTTTT. This rearrangement joins TRBV5-4 to TRBJ2-2; 9 bases align to TRBD2. CDR3 size: 16 residues. Germline trimming cut 0 bases from V and 6 bases from J; bases unmatched to any gene: 6. The germline V gene encodes CDR1 SGHNT and CDR2 YYREEE (reference sequence).

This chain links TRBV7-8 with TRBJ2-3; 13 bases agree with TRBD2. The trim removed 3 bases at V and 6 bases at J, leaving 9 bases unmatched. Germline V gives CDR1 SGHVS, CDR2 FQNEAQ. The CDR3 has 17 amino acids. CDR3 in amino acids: CASSFWTSGSDGDTQYF. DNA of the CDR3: TGTGCCAGCAGCTTTTGGACTAGCGGGAGTGACGGGGATACGCAGTATTTT.

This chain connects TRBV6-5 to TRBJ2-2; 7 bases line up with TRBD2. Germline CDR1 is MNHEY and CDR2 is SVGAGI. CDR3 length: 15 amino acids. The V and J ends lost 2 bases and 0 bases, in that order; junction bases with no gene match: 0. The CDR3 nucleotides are TGTGCCAGCAGTTACGCGGGAGCGAACACCGGGGAGCTGTTTTTT. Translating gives CASSYAGANTGELFF.

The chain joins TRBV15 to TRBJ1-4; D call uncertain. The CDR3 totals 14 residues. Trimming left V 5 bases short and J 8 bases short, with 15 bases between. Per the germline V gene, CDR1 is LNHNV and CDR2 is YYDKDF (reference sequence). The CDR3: CATSPSRLFEKLFF. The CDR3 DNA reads TGTGCCACCAGCCCAAGTAGGCTATTCGAAAAACTGTTTTTT.

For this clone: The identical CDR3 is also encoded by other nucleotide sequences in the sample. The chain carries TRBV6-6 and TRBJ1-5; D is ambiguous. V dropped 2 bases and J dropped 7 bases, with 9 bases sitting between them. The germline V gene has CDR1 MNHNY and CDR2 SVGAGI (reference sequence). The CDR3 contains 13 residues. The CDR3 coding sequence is TGTGCCAGCAGTTACGGGGAGGACCAGCCCCAGCATTTT. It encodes CASSYGEDQPQHF.

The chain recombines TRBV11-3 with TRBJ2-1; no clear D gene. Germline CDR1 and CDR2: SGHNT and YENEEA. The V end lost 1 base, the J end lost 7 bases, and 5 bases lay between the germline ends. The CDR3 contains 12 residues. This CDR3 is CASSLAANEQFF. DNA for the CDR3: TGTGCCAGCAGCTTAGCGGCGAATGAGCAGTTCTTC.

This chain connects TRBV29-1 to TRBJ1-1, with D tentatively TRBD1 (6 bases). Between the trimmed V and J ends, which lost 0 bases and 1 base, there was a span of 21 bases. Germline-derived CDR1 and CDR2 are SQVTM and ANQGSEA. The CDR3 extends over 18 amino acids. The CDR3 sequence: CSVEEWEDRGRPNTEAFF. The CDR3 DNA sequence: TGCAGCGTTGAAGAGTGGGAGGACAGAGGTCGTCCGAACACTGAAGCTTTCTTT.

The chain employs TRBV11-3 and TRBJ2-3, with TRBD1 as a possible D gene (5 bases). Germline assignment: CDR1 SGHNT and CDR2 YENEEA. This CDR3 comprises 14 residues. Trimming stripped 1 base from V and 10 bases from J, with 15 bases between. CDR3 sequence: CASSLGVSQGAQYF. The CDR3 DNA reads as TGTGCCAGCAGCTTAGGGGTGTCGCAGGGCGCGCAGTATTTT.

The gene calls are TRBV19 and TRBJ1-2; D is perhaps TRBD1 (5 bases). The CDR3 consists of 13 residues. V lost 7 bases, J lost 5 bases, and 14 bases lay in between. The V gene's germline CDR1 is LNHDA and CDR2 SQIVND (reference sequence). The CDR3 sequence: CASTVGDEYGYTF. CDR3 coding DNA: TGTGCCAGTACCGTTGGGGACGAATATGGCTACACCTTC.

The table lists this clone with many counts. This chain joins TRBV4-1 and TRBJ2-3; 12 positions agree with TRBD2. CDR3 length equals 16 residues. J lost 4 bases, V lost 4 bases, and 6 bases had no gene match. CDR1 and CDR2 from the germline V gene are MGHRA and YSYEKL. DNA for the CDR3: TGCGCCAGCAGCCGGAACCTAGCGGGAGGGCCAGATACGCAGTATTTT. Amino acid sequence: CASSRNLAGGPDTQYF.

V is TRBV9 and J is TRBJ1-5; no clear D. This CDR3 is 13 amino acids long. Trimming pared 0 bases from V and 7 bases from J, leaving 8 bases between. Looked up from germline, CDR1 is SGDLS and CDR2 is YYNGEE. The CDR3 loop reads CASSVDLYQPQHF. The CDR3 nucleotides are TGTGCCAGCAGCGTAGACCTTTACCAGCCCCAGCATTTT.

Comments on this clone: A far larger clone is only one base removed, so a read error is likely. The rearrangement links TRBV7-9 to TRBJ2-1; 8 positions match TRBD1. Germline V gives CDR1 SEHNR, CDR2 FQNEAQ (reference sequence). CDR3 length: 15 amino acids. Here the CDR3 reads CASSLKGQVYDEQFF. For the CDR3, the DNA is TGTGCCAGCAGCTTAAAGGGACAGGTCTACGATGAGCAGTTCTTC.

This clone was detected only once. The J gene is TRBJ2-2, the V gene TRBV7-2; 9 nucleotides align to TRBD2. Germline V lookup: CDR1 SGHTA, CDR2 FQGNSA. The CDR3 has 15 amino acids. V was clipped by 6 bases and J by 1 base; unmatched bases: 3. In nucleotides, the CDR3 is TGTGCCAGCAGGCGGGAGGGCCAGAACACCGGGGAGCTGTTTTTT. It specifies CASRREGQNTGELFF.